These T cell receptor beta chains were read from a single sample in a study of T cell responses to AZD1222 COVID-19 vaccine. The repertoire was sequenced with immunoSEQ multiplex PCR; TCRdb's copy has only in-frame clones and lacks some. The sample has approximately 130,000 clones, 70% to 90% seen once; the top ten hold around a tenth. Here the sequenced sample was peripheral blood, taken 28 days after the second AZD1222 dose. The receptors come from an adult who received the AZD1222 COVID-19 vaccine. The conserved cysteine and the conserved F or W are not part of the CDR3 here. A D gene is named only where the DNA matches it firmly.

>TRBJ1-6|.|TRBV5-3
ARSLKDSYSPLH
>TRBJ2-2|TRBD2|TRBV6-2/TRBV6-3
ASSPLAGITGELF
>TRBJ1-6|.|TRBV6-5
ASSYRDWNSPLH
>TRBJ1-2|.|TRBV10-3
AIRGAGGLAYGYT
>TRBJ1-2|.|TRBV5-6
ASSLFAVAVVTGNYGYT
>TRBJ2-7|.|TRBV4-2
ASSQEVIQGIFYEQY
>TRBJ2-3|.|TRBV21-1
ASSKRQTGTDTQY
>TRBJ1-1|TRBD1|TRBV19
ASSTYRGETEAF
>TRBJ1-6|TRBD1|TRBV19
ASSTIRQGSNSPLH
>TRBJ1-2|TRBD1|TRBV5-4
ASSSHEDRVQGDYT
>TRBJ2-1|.|TRBV18
ASSPEQGAYNEQF
>TRBJ1-2|.|TRBV7-9
ASSLDASYGYT
>TRBJ2-2|.|TRBV2
ASSEDSGTNTGELF
>TRBJ1-4|TRBD1|TRBV5-1
ASSLRQQGATNEKLF
>TRBJ1-2|.|TRBV6-2/TRBV6-3
ASSYSDRTYGYT
>TRBJ2-1|.|TRBV10-3
AISDYNEQF
>TRBJ1-2|.|TRBV19
ASSQYDSEGYGYT
>TRBJ2-1|.|TRBV3-1/TRBV3-2
ASSQGPGAYNEQF
>TRBJ1-1|TRBD1|TRBV18
ASSPQSTGIDEAF
>TRBJ1-5|.|TRBV11-2
ASSLDGNQPQH
>TRBJ2-1|TRBD1|TRBV19
ASSISGTGSYNEQF
>TRBJ1-1|TRBD1|TRBV2
ASSAEGQGRAEAF
>TRBJ1-5|TRBD1|TRBV2
ASSEGTGEGPQH
>TRBJ1-2|.|TRBV7-2
ASSQLGVGYGYT
>TRBJ2-7|.|TRBV5-1
ASSFGLASSYEQY
>TRBJ2-2|.|TRBV27
ASSLLQGNTGELF
>TRBJ1-2|TRBD1|TRBV6-5
ASSYSTGDHGYT
>TRBJ1-2|.|TRBV19
ASSRQVNYGYT
>TRBJ1-1|TRBD1|TRBV6-2/TRBV6-3
ASSYSREGGLGNTEAF
>TRBJ2-1|.|TRBV25-1
ASRSGKGAYNEQF
>TRBJ1-6|.|TRBV6-6
ASSRPTGASSYNSPLH
>TRBJ2-1|TRBD2|TRBV5-1
ASSSTGTSGDNEQF
>TRBJ2-1|TRBD2|TRBV5-6
ASSSGGEQF
>TRBJ1-5|.|TRBV7-8
ASSFGGYSNQPQH
>TRBJ2-2|.|TRBV5-1
ASVGQLNTGELF
>TRBJ2-5|.|TRBV6-4
ASDEETQY
>TRBJ1-4|.|TRBV7-2
ASSLTRDTFNEKLF
>TRBJ1-4|.|TRBV5-1
ASSFDGATNEKLF
>TRBJ2-5|TRBD1|TRBV7-2
ASSGTTGLETQY
>TRBJ2-1|TRBD2|TRBV5-1
ASSDSSGIDNEQF
>TRBJ1-5|.|TRBV5-5
ASSLSVGTSNQPQH
>TRBJ2-5|TRBD2|TRBV2
ASTGTSGRIGETQY
>TRBJ1-2|TRBD1|TRBV5-6
ASSKTGNYGYT
>TRBJ2-7|TRBD2|TRBV30
AWSVGGASYEQY
>TRBJ2-5|.|TRBV29-1
SVGSGWGSVPTQY
>TRBJ1-6|.|TRBV5-1
ASSFFHRNLFPSPLH
>TRBJ1-1|.|TRBV5-8
ASSLTSGTF
>TRBJ2-1|.|TRBV23-1
ASSHYSQHSYNEQF
>TRBJ1-3|.|TRBV9
ASSVEGIGNTIY
>TRBJ2-5|.|TRBV9
ASSVGGRAETQY
>TRBJ1-5|.|TRBV10-3
AIGPGLNQPQH
>TRBJ1-5|TRBD1|TRBV28
ASSTGQGYQPQH
>TRBJ1-5|.|TRBV2
ASNERSYSNQPQH
>TRBJ1-1|.|TRBV11-2
ASSFLEGQGEAF
>TRBJ1-2|.|TRBV4-1
ASSQDNGAPYGYT
>TRBJ2-5|.|TRBV9
ASSVDFNQETQY
>TRBJ2-3|.|TRBV7-2
ASRVKAALNTQY
>TRBJ1-1|.|TRBV30
AWRLQGNTEAF
>TRBJ2-3|TRBD2|TRBV20-1
SASSNSGRGGTDTQY